The text below deals with one T cell receptor beta chain. As yet, its antigen is unknown. The data stem from a study of cytomegalovirus exposure and HLA in healthy donors. The PCR made use of 60 Vbeta and 13 Jbeta primers. Sequencing was performed with immunoSEQ multiplex PCR; in TCRdb, only in-frame clones are kept and a portion is missing. The sample lists roughly 90,000 clones, roughly four fifths occurring once. J lost 2 bases, V lost 4 bases, and 12 bases had no gene match. The germline CDR1 and CDR2 sequences are MGHDK and SYGVNS. The length of the CDR3 is 17 residues. Study-level findings and limits: A later analysis linked a missense DCLRE1C variant to TCR beta V- and J-gene trimming. Analysis was performed later, and it showed HLA-associated TCR beta chains to be more clonally expanded than equally common others. Indistinguishable V segments, including TRBV6-2 and TRBV6-3, were excluded.

Regarding donors, all were healthy bone marrow donors. The TCR sequence derives from a man aged 25 to 40 in good health and CMV-seropositive. This rearrangement joins TRBV25-1 to TRBJ1-2; 8 bases match TRBD1. Sequencing was carried out using PBMCs. DNA for the CDR3: TGTGCCAGCAGTGGTAGGGGCAGGGGGCGTTTAAACTATGGCTACACCTTC. Translation gives CASSGRGRGRLNYGYTF.